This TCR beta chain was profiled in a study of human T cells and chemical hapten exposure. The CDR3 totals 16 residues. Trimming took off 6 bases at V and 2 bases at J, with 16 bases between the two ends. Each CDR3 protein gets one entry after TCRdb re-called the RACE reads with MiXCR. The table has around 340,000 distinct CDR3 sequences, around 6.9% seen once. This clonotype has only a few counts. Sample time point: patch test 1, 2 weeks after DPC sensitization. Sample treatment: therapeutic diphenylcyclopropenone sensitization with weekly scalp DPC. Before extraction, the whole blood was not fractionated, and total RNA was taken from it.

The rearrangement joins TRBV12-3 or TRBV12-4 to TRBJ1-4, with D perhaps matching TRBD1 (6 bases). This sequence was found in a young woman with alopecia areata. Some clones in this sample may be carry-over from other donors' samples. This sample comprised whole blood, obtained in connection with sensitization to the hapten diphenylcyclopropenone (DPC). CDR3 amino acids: CASSQLLDRTNEKLFF. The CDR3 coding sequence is TGTGCCAGCAGCCAACTCCTTGACAGGACTAATGAAAAACTGTTTTTT.